This is a list of T cell receptor beta chains from one sample in a study of Graves' ophthalmopathy and Graves' hyperthyroidism. TCRdb called the multiplex PCR reads again in MiXCR, with one record for every CDR3 protein. The sample lists about 640,000 distinct CDR3 sequences, about 38% seen once, with roughly 3.5% in the top ten. The sample consisted of peripheral blood. All receptors derive from an adult man with Graves' ophthalmopathy. The CDR3 runs from the conserved cysteine through the conserved F or W. Fields, in order: D gene, clone size, J gene, V gene, CDR3 length, CDR3 DNA, CDR3 protein. D genes are given only for firm matches. Size tells how often a clone was seen (once, few, many) or the class of an expanded clone, and some rows leave it out.

TRBD2 many TRBJ2-7 TRBV25-1 13 TGTGCCACCTCTCTAGCGGGAGTAGACGAGCAGTACTTC CATSLAGVDEQYF
TRBD1 few TRBJ1-1 TRBV7-9 15 TGTGCCAGCAGCTTAAGGGCACAGGGGGCCACTGAAGCTTTCTTT CASSLRAQGATEAFF
NA NA TRBJ1-2 TRBV13 15 TGTGCCAGCAGCTTAGTAGGGGGATGGAACTATGGCTACACCTTC CASSLVGGWNYGYTF
TRBD1 NA TRBJ2-7 TRBV29-1 15 TGCAGCGTTGAAGACCGGACAGGGGGGCCCTACGAGCTGTACTTC CSVEDRTGGPYELYF
TRBD1 NA TRBJ1-2 TRBV29-1 13 TGCAGCGCCCAGGGGACAGGGGGCGGTGGCTACACCTTC CSAQGTGGGGYTF
TRBD2 few TRBJ2-7 TRBV6-6 14 TGTGCCAGCAGTGACTTGCGGGAGGGCTACGAGCAGTACTTC CASSDLREGYEQYF
NA NA TRBJ1-1 TRBV6-5 17 TGTGCCAGCAGTGAAGGGCGGGCAGGACTTCTGAACACTGAAGCTTTCTTT CASSEGRAGLLNTEAFF
TRBD1 NA TRBJ2-3 TRBV11-1 16 TGTGCCAGCAGCCCAGCAGGGGACAGGGACGCAGATACGCAGTATTTT CASSPAGDRDADTQYF
NA many TRBJ2-5 TRBV20-1 13 TGCAGTGGAAATCGACTAGGGGAGGAGACCCAGTACTTC CSGNRLGEETQYF
TRBD1 NA TRBJ2-6 TRBV5-1 20 TGTGCCAGCAGATTGCTATCCGGGACAGGGGGAATTGGTGGGGCCAACGTCCTGACTTTC CASRLLSGTGGIGGANVLTF
TRBD1 NA TRBJ1-6 TRBV7-2 15 TGTGCCAGCAGCTTTCAGGGACAGGGTCATTCACCCCTCCACTTT CASSFQGQGHSPLHF
TRBD1 many TRBJ2-7 TRBV29-1 12 TGCAGCGTTGCCGACAGGGTGAGTGAGCAGTACTTC CSVADRVSEQYF
TRBD1 NA TRBJ1-4 TRBV25-1 15 TGTGCCAGCGGGGACAGGGAAGGCCCTAATGAAAAACTGTTTTTT CASGDREGPNEKLFF
TRBD1 NA TRBJ2-2 TRBV20-1 13 TGCAGTGCCTACGACAGGGGGACCGGGGAGCTGCTTTTT CSAYDRGTGELLF
NA many TRBJ2-2 TRBV14 16 TGTGCCAGCAGCCAAGTTGTGGCCTGGGCCACCGGGGAGCTGTTTTTT CASSQVVAWATGELFF
TRBD1 NA TRBJ1-1 TRBV5-1 15 TGCGCCAGCAGCAAAGTGACAGGGGTAAACACTGAAGCTTTCTTT CASSKVTGVNTEAFF
NA NA TRBJ1-3 TRBV9 15 TGTGCCAGCAGCCCCAGACTAGCGGGTACGAACACCATATATTTT CASSPRLAGTNTIYF
NA many TRBJ2-5 TRBV11-3 14 TGTGCCAGCAGCTTGGCCCAACATCAAGAGACCCAGTACTTC CASSLAQHQETQYF
NA NA TRBJ1-6 TRBV20-1 14 TGCAGTGCCAAACACAGCTCCTATAATTCACCCCTCCACTTT CSAKHSSYNSPLHF
TRBD1 NA TRBJ1-3 TRBV11-2 17 TGTGCCAGCAGCTTAGGGTACAGGGGATTCTCTGGAAACACCATATATTTT CASSLGYRGFSGNTIYF
TRBD1 few TRBJ1-5 TRBV6-6 16 TGTGCCAGCAGATCTGACAGGGGAGAAAGCAATCAGCCCCAGCATTTT CASRSDRGESNQPQHF
TRBD1 many TRBJ1-2 TRBV6-5 15 TGTGCCAGCAGCCCAGGGGGCGCGGGGGAGTATGGCTACACCTTC CASSPGGAGEYGYTF
TRBD1 NA TRBJ1-2 TRBV15 15 TGTGCCACCAGCATTGGGACAGGTGTTCGTACTGGCTACACCTTC CATSIGTGVRTGYTF
NA few TRBJ1-4 TRBV5-1 15 TGCGCCAGCAGCAGGAACGGGGACATCAATGAAAAACTGTTTTTT CASSRNGDINEKLFF
NA few TRBJ1-1 TRBV5-8 15 TGTGCCAGCAGCTTTGGACAAACCATGAACACTGAAGCTTTCTTT CASSFGQTMNTEAFF
NA NA TRBJ1-1 TRBV10-3 15 TGTGCCATCAGCCTAACAGGAGTAATGAACACTGAAGCTTTCTTT CAISLTGVMNTEAFF
NA NA TRBJ1-4 TRBV19 14 TGTGCCAGTAGTGGAAACAGGCTTAATGAAAAACTGTTTTTT CASSGNRLNEKLFF
NA NA TRBJ1-2 TRBV20-1 13 TGCAGTGCTAGAGATACGGGACTATTTGGCTACACCTTC CSARDTGLFGYTF
NA few TRBJ2-5 TRBV30 12 TGTGCCTGGAGTGTACACGAAGAGACCCAGTACTTC CAWSVHEETQYF
TRBD2 NA TRBJ2-5 TRBV25-1 21 TGTGCCAGCAGTGAACCGCGACTAGCGGGGGACTTACTTTCCGTCCAAGAGACCCAGTACTTC CASSEPRLAGDLLSVQETQYF
NA NA TRBJ2-5 TRBV6-1 14 TGTGCCAGCAGTGAGCGGGCCACCCTCAGGACCCAGTACTTC CASSERATLRTQYF
NA many TRBJ2-2 TRBV9 14 TGTGCCAGCACAGACCCTTCGAACACCGGGGAGCTGTTTTTT CASTDPSNTGELFF
TRBD1 few TRBJ2-5 TRBV6-6 15 TGTGCCAGCAGTTACTCGGGACAGGGGAGCCAGCCCCAGTACTTC CASSYSGQGSQPQYF